The 24 T cell receptor beta chains listed next were all sequenced from one sample in a study of graft-versus-host responses after intestinal transplantation. Some clones are missing from TCRdb's copy, which holds only in-frame ones; the method was immunoSEQ multiplex PCR. The repertoire holds fewer than 20,000 clones, around 95% seen once, with 0.75% to 0.95% in the top ten. Sample: PBMCs, taken 23 days after intestinal transplant. All receptors derive from a human patient who received an intestinal transplant, so some T cells may come from the graft donor.

The chain recombines TRBV9 with TRBJ1-1; D is ambiguous. Trimming shortened V by 2 bases and J by 2 bases, and 16 bases separated the two germline ends. This CDR3 comprises 16 residues. Per the germline V gene, CDR1 is SGDLS and CDR2 is YYNGEE. The CDR3 protein is CASSVNPASLNTEAFF. The CDR3 region has the DNA TGTGCCAGCAGCGTGAACCCGGCATCCCTTAACACTGAAGCTTTCTTT.

The chain links TRBV30 to TRBJ1-2; D is ambiguous. V lost 5 bases to trimming and J lost 4 bases, with 23 bases between them. The CDR3 has 16 amino acids. Germline V lookup: CDR1 GTSNPN, CDR2 SVGIG (reference sequence). The CDR3: CAWFFVCYRKTYGYTF. The CDR3 DNA reads TGTGCCTGGTTTTTTGTGTGTTATAGAAAGACCTATGGCTACACCTTC.

The rearrangement links TRBV4-1 to TRBJ2-7; 9 bases fit TRBD1. Per the germline V gene, CDR1 is MGHRA and CDR2 is YSYEKL. V lost 1 base and J lost 3; bases outside the gene matches: 1. This CDR3 has 14 amino acids. The DNA for the CDR3 is TGCGCCAGCAGCCAAGGGGGACAGGGCTACGAGCAGTACTTC. This sequence encodes CASSQGGQGYEQYF.

The gene calls are TRBV7-9 and TRBJ1-1, with a possible D match to TRBD1 (6 bases). Germline lookup yields CDR1 SEHNR and CDR2 FQNEAQ (reference sequence). This CDR3 has 13 amino acids. V was shortened by 5 bases and J by 1 base, with 8 bases between the two germline ends. The CDR3 region has the DNA TGTGCCAGCAGCCGGACAGAGAACACTGAAGCTTTCTTT. This encodes CASSRTENTEAFF.

The rearrangement uses TRBV6-1 and TRBJ1-5; tentatively, D is TRBD1 (5 bases). Germline-derived CDR1 and CDR2 are MNHNS and SASEGT. Trimming cost V 6 bases and J 7 bases, with 10 bases left between them. CDR3 size: 12 residues. The CDR3 region is CASSIGVQPQHF. The DNA of the CDR3 is TGTGCCAGCAGCATAGGGGTGCAGCCCCAGCATTTT.

V gene TRBV27 combines with J gene TRBJ1-4; 10 nucleotides agree with TRBD1. Germline loops: CDR1 MNHEY, CDR2 SMNVEV (reference sequence). The J segment lost 1 base and the V segment lost 4 bases, leaving 6 bases of the junction unmatched. The CDR3 runs 17 residues. The CDR3 protein is CASSSPGQGRTNEKLFF. The CDR3 DNA follows: TGTGCCAGCAGTTCCCCGGGACAGGGGAGAACTAATGAAAAACTGTTTTTT.

The V and J genes are TRBV19 and TRBJ2-1; D is uncertain. Germline values: CDR1 LNHDA, CDR2 SQIVND (reference sequence). There are 13 residues in the CDR3. Trimming left V 7 bases short and J 3 bases short, with 10 bases between. CDR3 protein: CASTTLHYNEQFF. For the CDR3, the DNA is TGTGCCAGTACCACTCTCCACTACAATGAGCAGTTCTTC.

V and J are TRBV27 and TRBJ1-2; D is possibly TRBD1 (5 bases). This CDR3 has 16 amino acids. Germline CDR1 MNHEY, CDR2 SMNVEV (reference sequence). V was shortened by 2 bases and J by 0 bases, with 13 bases between the two germline ends. The CDR3 DNA sequence: TGTGCCAGCAGTTTAGATGGGGCAGCTCCTAACTATGGCTACACCTTC. As protein: CASSLDGAAPNYGYTF.

The genes are TRBV19 and TRBJ2-7; 14 bases match TRBD2. The CDR3 runs to 14 residues. J gave up 11 bases and V 5 bases, and 8 bases lay outside the gene matches. From germline, CDR1 is LNHDA and CDR2 SQIVND (reference sequence). The CDR3 nucleotides are TGTGCCAGTAGTCCCGGACTAGCGGGAGGTATTGAGTACTTC. Translating it yields CASSPGLAGGIEYF.

V and J are TRBV5-6 and TRBJ2-1; 9 nucleotides match TRBD1. J gave up 8 bases and V 3 bases, and 9 bases lay outside the gene matches. CDR1 is SGHDT and CDR2 is YYEEEE in the germline V gene. The CDR3 consists of 15 residues. The CDR3 reads CASSSRGQGDDEQFF. As DNA, the CDR3 is TGTGCCAGCAGCTCGAGGGGACAGGGAGACGATGAGCAGTTCTTC.

The chain couples TRBV7-8 to TRBJ2-1; 13 nucleotides agree with TRBD2. V lost 5 bases to trimming and J lost 1 base; unmatched junction nucleotides: 8. The germline V gene has CDR1 SGHVS and CDR2 FQNEAQ. The CDR3 contains 18 residues. In DNA form, the CDR3 reads TGTGCCAGCAGCACCAGAGGGGGACTAGCGGGATCCTACAATGAGCAGTTCTTC. This translates into CASSTRGGLAGSYNEQFF.

This clone has just one count. The rearrangement joins TRBV29-1 to TRBJ2-7, with TRBD1 matching over 9 bases. Germline CDR1 is SQVTM and CDR2 is ANQGSEA. Trimming cost V 6 bases and J 0 bases; bases outside gene matches: 9. This CDR3 has 15 residues. CDR3 DNA: TGCAGCGTCGTCCCTTCGACAGGGGGCTCCTACGAGCAGTACTTC. Its protein product is CSVVPSTGGSYEQYF.

The table lists this clone with a count of one. This rearrangement joins TRBV5-6 to TRBJ2-7; 12 bases align to TRBD1. After removal of 0 bases from V and 7 bases from J, the junction contained 8 bases not matched to a gene. The germline gives CDR1 SGHDT, CDR2 YYEEEE. This CDR3 is built from 16 residues. The CDR3 DNA is TGTGCCAGCAGCTTGGCGGGGACAGGGGGCAGGTGGGAGCAGTACTTC. Amino acids: CASSLAGTGGRWEQYF.

CDR3 DNA: TGCGCCAGCAGCCAAGACGGGGCGGGAAGGGATGAGCAGTTCTTC. As protein: CASSQDGAGRDEQFF. The chain is built from TRBV4-1 and TRBJ2-1, with D possibly matching TRBD2 (6 bases). CDR3 length: 15 amino acids. V was clipped by 0 bases and J by 8 bases, with 14 bases between them. Germline values: CDR1 MGHRA, CDR2 YSYEKL.

The chain uses TRBV18 and TRBJ1-6, with D unclear. The V gene lost 6 bases and the J gene lost 8 bases, with 8 bases spanning the gap. From germline, CDR1 is KGHSH and CDR2 LQKENI. The CDR3 covers 12 residues. The CDR3: CASSPPDSPLHF. The CDR3 bases are TGTGCCAGCTCGCCGCCGGATTCACCCCTCCACTTT.

V usage is TRBV28 and J usage is TRBJ2-1, with 9 bases matching TRBD2. CDR3 length: 14 residues. From germline, CDR1 is MDHEN and CDR2 SYDVKM. V trimming: 7 bases; J trimming: 4 bases; junction bases outside the gene matches: 5. Written as DNA, the CDR3 is TGTGCCAGCACCTGGCGGGGGGGGTACAATGAGCAGTTCTTC. Protein: CASTWRGGYNEQFF.

The chain combines TRBV9 with TRBJ1-1; tentatively, D is TRBD1 (5 bases). V lost 4 bases and J lost 0, with 16 bases in between. The germline V gene encodes CDR1 SGDLS and CDR2 YYNGEE. This CDR3 spans 16 amino acids. CDR3 in DNA: TGTGCCAGCAGCTCCGACGGGGCAGCGATGAACACTGAAGCTTTCTTT. The encoded protein is CASSSDGAAMNTEAFF.

This chain joins TRBV6-5 and TRBJ1-1; D gene uncertain. This CDR3 comprises 16 residues. CDR1 and CDR2 from the germline V gene are MNHEY and SVGAGI. Deletions cut 0 bases from V and 1 base from J, with 12 bases between. The chain's CDR3 is CASSYSAGLANTEAFF. The DNA of the CDR3 is TGTGCCAGCAGTTACTCCGCGGGTTTGGCGAACACTGAAGCTTTCTTT.

V is TRBV7-6 and J is TRBJ2-3; D remains unclear. Trimming shortened V by 5 bases and J by 1 base, and 13 bases separated the two germline ends. Germline lookup yields CDR1 SGHVS and CDR2 FNYEAQ. The CDR3 is 15 residues long. This CDR3 reads CASSLTPARTDTQYF. The CDR3 DNA follows: TGTGCCAGCAGCCTAACCCCAGCCCGCACAGATACGCAGTATTTT.

V and J are TRBV27 and TRBJ1-6, with a weak D call TRBD1 (5 bases). This CDR3 spans 15 amino acids. CDR1 and CDR2 from the germline V gene are MNHEY and SMNVEV (reference sequence). Trimming removed 3 bases at V and 7 bases at J, with 13 bases between. The CDR3: CASSFVGARNSPLHF. In DNA form, the CDR3 reads TGTGCCAGCAGTTTCGTCGGGGCGCGAAATTCACCCCTCCACTTT.

The V and J genes are TRBV7-9 and TRBJ1-2; 11 nucleotides match TRBD1. The length of the CDR3 is 16 residues. CDR1 and CDR2 from the germline V gene are SEHNR and FQNEAQ (reference sequence). Trimming removed 5 bases from V and 8 bases from J; junction bases left unmatched: 13. CDR3 amino acids: CASSQDRGPRGEGYTF. CDR3 nucleotide sequence: TGTGCCAGCAGCCAGGACAGGGGGCCCCGCGGTGAGGGCTACACCTTC.

V and J are TRBV7-9 and TRBJ2-1; 8 bases map to TRBD1. The CDR3 totals 14 residues. Germline assignment: CDR1 SEHNR and CDR2 FQNEAQ (reference sequence). Trimming cost V 5 bases and J 4 bases; bases outside gene matches: 4. CDR3 amino acids: CASSPTGGYNEQFF. The CDR3 DNA is TGTGCCAGCAGCCCTACAGGGGGTTACAATGAGCAGTTCTTC.

The chain combines TRBV10-2 with TRBJ1-1, with a tentative D call TRBD1 (5 bases). This CDR3 is 12 amino acids long. The V end was cut by 2 bases, the J end by 6 bases, with 7 bases between. Germline CDR1 is WSHSY and CDR2 is SAAADI. The CDR3 DNA reads as TGCGCCAGCAGTGAGACAGGAGCTGAAGCTTTCTTT. This sequence encodes CASSETGAEAFF.

The chain links TRBV7-9 to TRBJ1-4, with D possibly matching TRBD1 (5 bases). The V gene lost 1 base and the J gene lost 0 bases, with 6 bases spanning the gap. The germline CDR1 and CDR2 sequences are SEHNR and FQNEAQ (reference sequence). The CDR3 consists of 15 residues. The CDR3 spells CASSLEGATNEKLFF. CDR3 coding DNA: TGTGCCAGCAGCTTAGAAGGGGCAACTAATGAAAAACTGTTTTTT.